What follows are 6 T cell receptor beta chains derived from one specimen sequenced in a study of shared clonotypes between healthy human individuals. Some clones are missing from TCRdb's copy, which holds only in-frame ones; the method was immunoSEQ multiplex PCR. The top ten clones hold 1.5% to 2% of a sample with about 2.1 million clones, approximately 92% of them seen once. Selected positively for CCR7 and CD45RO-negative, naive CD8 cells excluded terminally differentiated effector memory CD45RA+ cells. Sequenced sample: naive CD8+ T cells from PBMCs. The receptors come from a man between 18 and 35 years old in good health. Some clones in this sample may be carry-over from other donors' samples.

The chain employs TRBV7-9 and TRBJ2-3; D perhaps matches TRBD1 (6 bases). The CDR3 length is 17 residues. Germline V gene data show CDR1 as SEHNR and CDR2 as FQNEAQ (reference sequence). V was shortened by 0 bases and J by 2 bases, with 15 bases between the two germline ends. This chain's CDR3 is CASSLALQGRDTDTQYF. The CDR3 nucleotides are TGTGCCAGCAGCTTAGCCCTACAGGGAAGGGACACAGATACGCAGTATTTT. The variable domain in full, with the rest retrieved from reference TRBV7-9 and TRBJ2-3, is DTGVSQNPRHKITKRGQNVTFRCDPISEHNRLYWYRQTLGQGPEFLTYFQNEAQLEKSRLLSDRFSAERPKGSFSTLEIQRTEQGDSAMYLCASSLALQGRDTDTQYFGPGTRLTVL.

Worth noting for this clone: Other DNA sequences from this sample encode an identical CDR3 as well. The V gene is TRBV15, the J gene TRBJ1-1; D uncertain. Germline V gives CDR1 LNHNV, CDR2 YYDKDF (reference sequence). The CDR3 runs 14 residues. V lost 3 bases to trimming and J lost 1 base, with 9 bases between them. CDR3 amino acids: CATSRGGENTEAFF. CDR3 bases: TGTGCCACCAGCAGGGGAGGTGAGAACACTGAAGCTTTCTTT.

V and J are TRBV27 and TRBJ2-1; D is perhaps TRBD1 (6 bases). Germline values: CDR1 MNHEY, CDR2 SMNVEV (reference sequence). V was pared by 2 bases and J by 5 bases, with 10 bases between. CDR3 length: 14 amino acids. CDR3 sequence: CASSLGGNHNEQFF. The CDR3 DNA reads TGTGCCAGCAGTTTAGGGGGCAACCACAATGAGCAGTTCTTC.

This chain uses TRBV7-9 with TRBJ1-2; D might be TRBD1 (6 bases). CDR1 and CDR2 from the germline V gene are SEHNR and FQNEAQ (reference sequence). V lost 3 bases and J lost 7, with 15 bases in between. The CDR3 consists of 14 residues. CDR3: CASSLGGAGVGYTF. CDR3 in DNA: TGTGCCAGCAGCTTGGGGGGCGCAGGGGTTGGCTACACCTTC.

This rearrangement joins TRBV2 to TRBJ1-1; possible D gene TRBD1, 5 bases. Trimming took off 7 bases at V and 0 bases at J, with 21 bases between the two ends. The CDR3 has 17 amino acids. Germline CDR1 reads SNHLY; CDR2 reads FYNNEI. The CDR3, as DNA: TGTGCCAGCATCGGAGGAATAGGGGCACCAGTGAACACTGAAGCTTTCTTT. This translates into CASIGGIGAPVNTEAFF.

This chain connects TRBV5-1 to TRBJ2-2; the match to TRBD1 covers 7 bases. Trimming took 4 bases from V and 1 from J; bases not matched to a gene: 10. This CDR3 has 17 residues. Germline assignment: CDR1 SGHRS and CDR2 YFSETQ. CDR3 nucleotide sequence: TGCGCCAGCAGCCCCGCTCCGACAGGGCAGAACACCGGGGAGCTGTTTTTT. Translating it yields CASSPAPTGQNTGELFF. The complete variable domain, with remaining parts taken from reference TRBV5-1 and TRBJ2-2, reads KAGVTQTPRYLIKTRGQQVTLSCSPISGHRSVSWYQQTPGQGLQFLFEYFSETQRNKGNFPGRFSGRQFSNSRSEMNVSTLELGDSALYLCASSPAPTGQNTGELFFGEGSRLTVL.